This T cell receptor (beta chain) derives from a study of blood T cells in healthy people across ages. The use of a sample-barcoded 5' primer and a J-beta primer mix characterized a second PCR of about 6 to 12 cycles. TCRdb processed the 5' RACE reads anew with MiXCR; each CDR3 protein has one entry. Of about 1.1 million distinct CDR3 sequences in the sample, under 40% were seen once. CDR1 and CDR2 from the germline V gene are SGHRS and YFSETQ. The CDR3 is 15 residues long. Trimming cost V 0 bases and J 5 bases, with 9 bases left between them. The sequencing sample was made of blood. This sequence joins TRBV5-1 and TRBJ1-6, with TRBD1 as a possible D gene (5 bases). This TCR came from a young man in good health. DNA of the CDR3: TGCGCCAGCAGCTTGGCCCCAGGGAATAATTCACCCCTCCACTTT. Protein sequence: CASSLAPGNNSPLHF.